The rows below give T cell receptor beta chains drawn from one sample of a study of T cell responses to AZD1222 COVID-19 vaccine. Clones were read by immunoSEQ multiplex PCR, and TCRdb kept only the in-frame ones, dropping some. The data hold just over 90,000 clones, with 80% to 90% observed a single time. The starting material was peripheral blood, obtained 28 days after the second AZD1222 dose. The receptors derive from an adult who received the AZD1222 COVID-19 vaccine. The CDR3 runs from the conserved cysteine through the conserved F or W. The D gene is left open where the match is weak. For some rows the clone size is stated as once, few or many, or as a class when expanded; others skip it.

v_call	j_call	clone_size	d_call	cdr3_nt	cdr3_aa
TRBV4-3	TRBJ2-2	NA	TRBD1	TGCGCCAGCAGCCCGGGACAGGTGTTTAGCGGGGAGCTGTTTTTT	CASSPGQVFSGELFF
TRBV20-1	TRBJ1-1	NA	NA	TGCAGTGCTGAGAGGAACACTGAAGCTTTCTTT	CSAERNTEAFF
TRBV19	TRBJ1-2	NA	NA	TGTGCCAGTAGTATAGATCCCTCGGCGGGCTATGGCTACACCTTC	CASSIDPSAGYGYTF
TRBV27	TRBJ2-1	NA	TRBD2	TGTGCCAGCAGTTTATCTCCCGGAAAGCGGGGGCGGAATGAGCAGTTCTTC	CASSLSPGKRGRNEQFF
TRBV2	TRBJ2-1	NA	TRBD1	TGTGCCAGCAGTTTAAGGACAGGGAAAAATGAGCAGTTCTTC	CASSLRTGKNEQFF
TRBV18	TRBJ2-7	NA	NA	TGTGCCAGCTCACATTCCTACGAGCAGTACTTC	CASSHSYEQYF
TRBV9	TRBJ2-2	NA	TRBD1	TGTGCCAGCAGCGTAGCAGGGGGCTCGGGCACCGGGGAGCTGTTTTTT	CASSVAGGSGTGELFF
TRBV19	TRBJ1-6	NA	NA	TGTGCCAGCGGACGGAGCTCCTATAATTCACCCCTCCACTTT	CASGRSSYNSPLHF
TRBV20-1	TRBJ2-6	NA	NA	TGCAGTGCTAGTTCTTCCGGGGCCAACGTCCTGACTTTC	CSASSSGANVLTF
TRBV30	TRBJ2-2	NA	NA	TGTGCCTGGAGTGTTTCCAGGGAGCTGTTTTTT	CAWSVSRELFF
TRBV7-9	TRBJ2-1	NA	TRBD2	TGTGCCAGCAGCTTTTTAGCGGGAGCCGACAATGAGCAGTTCTTC	CASSFLAGADNEQFF
TRBV9	TRBJ2-1	NA	TRBD2	TGTGCCAGCAGCGTAGAATCGGCTAGCGGGAGGGTAGGGGTCTACAATGAGCAGTTCTTC	CASSVESASGRVGVYNEQFF
TRBV30	TRBJ1-3	NA	NA	TGTGCCTGGCATCAGGGGCCGAGAAACACCATATATTTT	CAWHQGPRNTIYF
TRBV14	TRBJ2-1	NA	NA	TGTGCCAGCAGCCAAGAGGTGGGATACAATGAGCAGTTCTTC	CASSQEVGYNEQFF
TRBV19	TRBJ1-2	NA	TRBD1	TGTGCCAGTAGTATAGATCGAACAGGGGGCGTTGAAAGCTACACCTTC	CASSIDRTGGVESYTF
TRBV27	TRBJ1-5	NA	NA	TGTGCCAACCAAACGTGGGGGGCCTATCAGCCCCAGCATTTT	CANQTWGAYQPQHF
TRBV29-1	TRBJ1-2	NA	TRBD1	TGCAGCGTTGAAGGGGACCGGGACAGGGGGCTTTATGGCTACACCTTC	CSVEGDRDRGLYGYTF
TRBV5-1	TRBJ2-1	NA	TRBD1	TGCGCCAGCAGCTTGACAGGGGGCGCTGCCAATGAGCAGTTCTTC	CASSLTGGAANEQFF
TRBV7-2	TRBJ1-2	NA	NA	TGTGCCAGCAGCTTACCTAAGGGGGACGGTGGCTATGGCTACACCTTC	CASSLPKGDGGYGYTF
TRBV3-1/TRBV3-2	TRBJ1-5	NA	NA	TGTGCCAGCAGCCAAGAGGTGGGAAATCAGCCCCAGCATTTT	CASSQEVGNQPQHF
TRBV5-4	TRBJ2-7	NA	TRBD1	TGTGCCAGCAGCTGTGCGCAGGACAGGTGGTTTATCGAGCAGTACTTC	CASSCAQDRWFIEQYF
TRBV11-3	TRBJ2-7	NA	TRBD2	TGTGCCAGCAGCCCAGCGGGGGGCTCCTACGAGCAGTACTTC	CASSPAGGSYEQYF
TRBV9	TRBJ2-2	NA	NA	TGTGCCAGCAGCCCGTCAACCTCGAACACCGGGGAGCTGTTTTTT	CASSPSTSNTGELFF
TRBV25-1	TRBJ1-2	NA	NA	TGTGCCAGCAGTCCACGTACGGGGGCTTGGGGCTACACCTTC	CASSPRTGAWGYTF
TRBV29-1	TRBJ1-3	NA	NA	TGCAGCGTTGGAGACTTTGGACCCTCTGGAAACACCATATATTTT	CSVGDFGPSGNTIYF
TRBV6-5	TRBJ2-7	NA	TRBD2	TGTGCCAGTATGGGACTAGCGGGAGGCCCCCGCGAGCAGTACTTC	CASMGLAGGPREQYF
TRBV19	TRBJ1-1	NA	NA	TGTGCCAGTAGCTATACAGGGATGAACACTGAAGCTTTCTTT	CASSYTGMNTEAFF
TRBV7-3	TRBJ1-2	NA	NA	TGTGCCAGCAGCTTAACCAGGGAAGGTGGCTACACCTTC	CASSLTREGGYTF
TRBV20-1	TRBJ1-1	NA	NA	TGCAGTGCTAGTAAGATGACAGCACACACTGAAGCTTTCTTT	CSASKMTAHTEAFF
TRBV25-1	TRBJ2-7	NA	NA	TGTGCCAGCAGTGAATATTTGAGGACGAGGCAGTACTTC	CASSEYLRTRQYF
TRBV6-2/TRBV6-3	TRBJ2-7	NA	NA	TGTGCCAGCAGTTCCGACAGACCCGGTCGGCTGTACGAGCAGTACTTC	CASSSDRPGRLYEQYF
TRBV6-2/TRBV6-3	TRBJ2-7	NA	NA	TGTGCCAGCAGTTCTACCTACGAGCAGTACTTC	CASSSTYEQYF
TRBV6-2/TRBV6-3	TRBJ1-2	NA	NA	TGTGCCAGCAGTTACAGACAAGACTCTAACTATGGCTACACCTTC	CASSYRQDSNYGYTF
TRBV11-2	TRBJ2-1	once	NA	TGTGCCAGCAGCTATCGGACCCCCTCTGAGAATGAGCAGTTCTTC	CASSYRTPSENEQFF
TRBV9	TRBJ1-1	NA	TRBD1	TGTGCCAGCAGCTCTCAGGGGGATCGGGCTTTCTTT	CASSSQGDRAFF
TRBV13	TRBJ1-3	NA	NA	TGTGCCAGCAGCTCCTGCTGGAACTCCTCCGGAAACACCATATATTTT	CASSSCWNSSGNTIYF
TRBV11-1	TRBJ2-6	once	NA	TGTGCCAGCAGCTTCTCGACAGGCGGGGGCTTGACTTTC	CASSFSTGGGLTF